These 21 T cell receptor beta chains were all obtained from the same sample, sequenced in a study of T-cell reconstitution after alpha-beta-depleted transplantation in children. This sample's TCRbeta library carried unique molecular identifier barcodes. TCRdb analysed the PCR reads with MiXCR anew, one entry per CDR3 protein. In the table there are hundreds of thousands of distinct CDR3 sequences, under 8.5% of which are singletons. This specimen was PBMCs, mostly from graft donor cells, taken 360 days after TCRalphabeta/CD19-depleted stem cell transplant. These receptors originate from a male patient aged 2 to 9 who had a stem cell transplant for acute myeloid leukemia, so the T cells may come from the graft donor.

The chain joins TRBV18 to TRBJ2-2; 8 nucleotides match TRBD1. The V and J ends lost 9 bases and 3 bases, in that order; junction bases with no gene match: 3. This CDR3 has 13 residues. The germline gives CDR1 KGHSH, CDR2 LQKENI. The CDR3 spells CASTGQDTGELFF. CDR3 sequence (DNA): TGTGCCAGTACGGGACAGGACACCGGGGAGCTGTTTTTT.

This clonotype was seen more than once but under ten times. The CDR3 sequence is CASTQGGSKNIQYF. CDR3 nucleotides: TGTGCCAGCACCCAGGGAGGCAGCAAAAACATTCAGTACTTC. The rearrangement links TRBV7-2 to TRBJ2-4; D might be TRBD2 (6 bases). The CDR3 has 14 amino acids. Germline V lookup: CDR1 SGHTA, CDR2 FQGNSA. V dropped 7 bases and J dropped 3 bases, with 13 bases sitting between them.

This clonotype was seen at least ten times. The V and J genes are TRBV12-3 or TRBV12-4 and TRBJ2-2; 7 bases map to TRBD2. V dropped 1 base and J dropped 2; count of bases not matched to a gene: 4. CDR3 length: 16 amino acids. The CDR3: CASSLVVAGNTGELFF. In nucleotides, the CDR3 is TGTGCCAGCAGTTTAGTAGTAGCGGGTAACACCGGGGAGCTGTTTTTT.

This clonotype was observed many times. The rearrangement joins TRBV12-3 or TRBV12-4 to TRBJ2-3, with D perhaps matching TRBD1 or TRBD2 (5 bases each). The germline V and J ends were trimmed by 6 bases and 2 bases, with 18 bases remaining between them. The CDR3 runs 16 residues. CDR3 nucleotides: TGTGCCAGCAGCATTCACGGGACCCCCCACACAGATACGCAGTATTTT. Translated, it gives CASSIHGTPHTDTQYF.

This clonotype was detected only a few times. The chain links TRBV12-3 or TRBV12-4 to TRBJ2-5; D ambiguous. The CDR3 has 14 amino acids. Trimming cost V 5 bases and J 3 bases, with 13 bases left between them. The CDR3 spells CASSIWTAKETQYF. The CDR3 coding sequence is TGTGCCAGCAGTATCTGGACGGCGAAAGAGACCCAGTACTTC.

This clonotype was counted at least ten times. The chain carries TRBV7-8 and TRBJ1-1, with 9 positions matching TRBD1. The trim removed 4 bases at V and 4 bases at J, leaving 4 bases unmatched. Germline V gives CDR1 SGHVS, CDR2 FQNEAQ. CDR3 size: 14 residues. CDR3 DNA: TGTGCCAGCAGCTGGGGACAGGGAAGCACTGAAGCTTTCTTT. Its protein is CASSWGQGSTEAFF.

In this sample, this clonotype turned up many times. The chain recombines TRBV12-3 or TRBV12-4 with TRBJ2-1; the D gene is possibly TRBD2 (5 bases). V lost 4 bases to trimming and J lost 6 bases, with 19 bases between them. This CDR3 contains 16 residues. The CDR3 bases are TGTGCCAGCAGTTCGCTAGACGGAGCGGTGGGCAATGAGCAGTTCTTC. Protein: CASSSLDGAVGNEQFF.

The sample holds a few counts of this clonotype. The chain recombines TRBV5-1 with TRBJ2-1; D perhaps matches TRBD2 (5 bases). The CDR3 extends over 15 amino acids. Trimming removed 6 bases from V and 2 bases from J, with 15 bases in between. CDR1 SGHRS and CDR2 YFSETQ come from the germline V gene. CDR3: CASTERGYPYNEQFF. The CDR3 nucleotides are TGCGCCAGCACAGAGAGAGGGTACCCCTACAATGAGCAGTTCTTC.

J is TRBJ1-2 and V is TRBV29-1; 11 nucleotides align to TRBD1. CDR1 SQVTM and CDR2 ANQGSEA come from the germline V gene. The CDR3 runs 13 residues. With V trimmed by 4 bases and J by 7 bases, 5 bases remained unmatched. CDR3 sequence reads: CSVGEDRGLGYTF. CDR3 DNA: TGCAGCGTTGGGGAGGACAGGGGGCTTGGCTACACCTTC.

The CDR3: CSVEEIQGNGNTIYF. CDR3 nucleotides: TGCAGCGTTGAGGAAATACAGGGGAATGGAAACACCATATATTTT. This chain links TRBV29-1 with TRBJ1-3; 7 bases map to TRBD1. CDR1 SQVTM and CDR2 ANQGSEA come from the germline V gene. The CDR3 runs 15 residues. After removal of 3 bases from V and 3 bases from J, the junction contained 8 bases not matched to a gene.

This clonotype appeared many times. CDR3 nucleotides: TGTGCCAGCACCCCCAGCCTCTCTGGGGCCAACGTCCTGACTTTC. Residues: CASTPSLSGANVLTF. This chain uses TRBV11-2 with TRBJ2-6; no clear D. Trimming pared 7 bases from V and 0 bases from J, leaving 10 bases between. The CDR3 is 15 amino acids. Germline-derived CDR1 and CDR2 are SGHAT and FQNNGV.

There are a few counts of this clonotype. This sequence joins TRBV12-3 or TRBV12-4 and TRBJ1-5; D is possibly TRBD1 (5 bases). V lost 6 bases and J lost 4, with 13 bases in between. CDR3 length: 14 amino acids. This CDR3 reads CASSRRQWNQPQHF. In DNA form, the CDR3 reads TGTGCCAGCAGCCGCAGACAGTGGAATCAGCCCCAGCATTTT.

The sample holds a few counts of this clonotype. The V call is TRBV20-1, the J call TRBJ2-1; maybe TRBD2 (5 bases). V shed 1 base and J shed 0 bases, with 7 bases lying between them. This CDR3 has 14 residues. CDR1 and CDR2 (germline): DFQATT, SNEGSKA (reference sequence). The DNA of the CDR3 is TGCAGTGCTAGAGCGGGGAGCTCCTACAATGAGCAGTTCTTC. Its translation is CSARAGSSYNEQFF.

This chain uses TRBV29-1 with TRBJ2-7; D call uncertain. The CDR3 contains 12 residues. The germline V gene encodes CDR1 SQVTM and CDR2 ANQGSEA. V lost 6 bases to trimming and J lost 0 bases, with 9 bases between them. The CDR3 bases are TGCAGCGTGGGCTCCCGCTCCTACGAGCAGTACTTC. This codes for CSVGSRSYEQYF.

The chain recombines TRBV5-4 with TRBJ2-2; unclear D gene. The CDR3 consists of 13 residues. Germline V CDR1 and CDR2: SGHNT, YYREEE (reference sequence). The CDR3 here is CASRRKNTGELFF. CDR3 bases: TGTGCAAGCCGGCGGAAAAACACCGGGGAGCTGTTTTTT.

This clonotype showed up just a few times. This chain joins TRBV27 and TRBJ2-1; 7 nucleotides match TRBD2. J was trimmed by 3 bases and V by 2 bases; bases with no gene match: 7. Germline loops: CDR1 MNHEY, CDR2 SMNVEV (reference sequence). CDR3 length equals 16 residues. This CDR3 reads CASSLLADILYNEQFF. The CDR3 bases are TGTGCCAGCAGTTTACTAGCGGACATACTCTACAATGAGCAGTTCTTC.

This clonotype was counted many times. This chain joins TRBV28 and TRBJ2-7, with unresolved D. V lost 4 bases and J lost 3, with 7 bases in between. CDR1 is MDHEN, CDR2 SYDVKM, per germline. The CDR3 runs to 12 residues. The DNA of the CDR3 is TGTGCCAGCAGTTCCCCAGACTACGAGCAGTACTTC. Its protein is CASSSPDYEQYF.

This clonotype turned up a few times. The chain combines TRBV5-6 with TRBJ1-1, with D unresolved. Germline V gene data show CDR1 as SGHDT and CDR2 as YYEEEE. This CDR3 comprises 12 residues. Trimming took 3 bases from V and 1 from J, leaving 4 bases between them. CDR3 bases: TGTGCCAGCAGCTGGGAGAACACTGAAGCTTTCTTT. This codes for CASSWENTEAFF.

This clonotype was seen more than once but under ten times. The rearrangement uses TRBV28 and TRBJ2-7, with 7 positions matching TRBD1. CDR1 is MDHEN, CDR2 SYDVKM, per germline. J lost 0 bases, V lost 3 bases, and 5 bases had no gene match. This CDR3 is 15 amino acids long. CDR3 amino acids: CASSFQQGSSYEQYV. CDR3 DNA: TGTGCCAGCAGTTTTCAACAGGGGAGCTCCTACGAGCAGTACGTC.

In its sample, this clonotype was seen a few times. The rearrangement uses TRBV18 and TRBJ2-7, with 7 bases aligning to TRBD1. The V gene's germline CDR1 is KGHSH and CDR2 LQKENI. With V trimmed by 8 bases and J by 4 bases, 11 bases remained unmatched. The CDR3 covers 14 residues. The chain's CDR3 is CASARQGFSYEQYF. In nucleotides, the CDR3 is TGTGCCAGCGCTAGACAGGGTTTTTCGTACGAGCAGTACTTC.

The rearrangement links TRBV5-1 to TRBJ1-1; D perhaps matches TRBD1 (5 bases). V lost 0 bases and J 6 bases, leaving 15 bases between the germline ends. The CDR3 has 15 amino acids. Germline assignment: CDR1 SGHRS and CDR2 YFSETQ. The CDR3 coding sequence is TGCGCCAGCAGCTTGGCCTCAGGCCAAGGGGCTGAAGCTTTCTTT. Translating gives CASSLASGQGAEAFF.